This TCR beta chain was recorded in a study of neurological immune-mediated disorders (dated by TCRdb to about 2019). Notes on the research overall: Peripheral blood TCR-beta repertoires from patients with HTLV-I-associated myelopathy (HAM/TSP), patients with multiple sclerosis, and healthy controls were compared in the study using UMI-based sequencing. Longitudinal samples, technical triplicates and paired sorted CD4+ and CD8+ T-cell subsets, alongside PBMC samples, were included among the 106 TCR-beta libraries. Longitudinal HAM/TSP and healthy donors were sampled at 3 time-points each (about 3-45 month intervals). The cohort comprised 60 to 75 subjects: 15 or so HAM/TSP patients, 34 multiple sclerosis patients and approximately 20 healthy controls.

V is clipped by 3 bases and J by 5 bases, and the sequence between their germline boundaries is 17 bases long. From cysteine to phenylalanine, the CDR3 is 15 amino acids long. CDR3 DNA is the only sequence kept; it has 45 bases, read in frame from the first base. CDR1 and CDR2 were assigned from the germline V gene as KGHSH and LQKENI. The sample holds many counts of this clonotype. Which antigen it targets is not known. No qualities accompany the bases; no much larger clone lies one base away. To synthesize cDNA, template-switch 5'RACE was performed with a primer carrying a 10-nucleotide random unique molecular identifier so that each TCR transcript was tagged. Each sequencing run produced over 160 million TCR-beta sequences covering 15-18 subjects. Total RNA was extracted with the RNeasy kit. The KAPA Real-time Library Amplification kit was used to amplify TCR-beta VDJ regions with primers for the TCR constant region and the 5'RACE anchor. Sample indexes and Illumina adaptors were added in a first PCR, after which library yield was increased in a second PCR. The roughly 650 bp TCR product was size-selected on a 2% E-gel SizeSelection system after Ampure bead purification. Library quality was checked on a Bioanalyzer, concentration was measured with Qubit, and libraries were quantified with the Kapa Library Quantification kit before pooling. Paired-end 2 x 150 bp sequencing of the libraries was performed on an Illumina HiSeq 2500. To increase sequence diversity, roughly 24-31% phiX was spiked into each library pool. The authors processed their data as follows. The quality-filtered reads were processed with the UMI-based MiGEC pipeline, whose error correction step removed more than 90% of the raw TCR sequences. VDJ genes were aligned to IMGT germline references, and each clonotype was defined by a unique CDR3 amino acid sequence together with V-J genes. Clonal expansion, Shannon diversity, and CDR3 relatedness (CalcPairwiseDistances, ClusterSamples) were evaluated with VDJtools, and phylogenetic trees were built with CLCbio workbench. Expanded clones were defined as having at least 8 unique UMIs, based on coefficient-of-variation modelling across technical triplicates. Using fastp at Q25 and MiXCR, TCRdb reprocessed the public reads and kept productive beta chains. Every distinct CDR3 protein forms one entry, paired with its most common genes and DNA. For this entry, the V and J calls and clone size follow TCRdb and not the study's own pipeline. Present in this sample are fewer than 90,000 distinct CDR3 sequences, 10% of which were seen just once. The ten largest clones add up to around a tenth of the sample.

The research as a whole found: TCR clonal expansion was highest in HAM/TSP patients and lowest in MS patients, with MS patients falling below even healthy controls. Expanded clones from different subjects shared no identical CDR3 amino acid sequences, which suggests that TCR-beta repertoires were private in all groups.

Read against the paper, the sample's time point label means: longitudinal time-point 1 (baseline). The healthy controls were volunteers from a blood bank in Maryland, USA. For the unsorted PBMC libraries, 2 million PBMCs were stored in RNAlater at -80 degrees C until RNA extraction and were used to generate the libraries. Peripheral blood underwent Ficoll-Hypaque density gradient centrifugation to isolate PBMCs, which were then cryopreserved in liquid nitrogen. This clonotype was obtained from a man between 25 and 39 years old in good health. The sample consisted of PBMCs. The V and J segments used are TRBV18 and TRBJ2-7, with TRBD2 perhaps the D gene, on 5 matching bases. This receptor has the CDR3 CASSPGIGERDEQYF. The nucleotide sequence is given as TGTGCCAGCTCACCCGGGATCGGAGAGAGGGACGAGCAGTACTTC.